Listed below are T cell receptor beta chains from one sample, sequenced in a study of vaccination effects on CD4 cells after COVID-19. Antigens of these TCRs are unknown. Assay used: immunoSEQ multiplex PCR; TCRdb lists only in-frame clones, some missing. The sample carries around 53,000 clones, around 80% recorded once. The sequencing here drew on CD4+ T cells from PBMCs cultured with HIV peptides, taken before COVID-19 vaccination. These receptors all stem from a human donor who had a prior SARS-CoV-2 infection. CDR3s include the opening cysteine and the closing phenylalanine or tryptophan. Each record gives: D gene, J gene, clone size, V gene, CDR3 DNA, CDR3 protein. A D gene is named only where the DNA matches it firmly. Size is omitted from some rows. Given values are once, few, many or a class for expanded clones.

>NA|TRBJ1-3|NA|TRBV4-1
TGCGCCAGCAGCCACCCCAGAATAAACTCTGGAAACACCATATATTTT
CASSHPRINSGNTIYF
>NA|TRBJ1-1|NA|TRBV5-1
TGCGCCAGCAGCTTTCAGGGTTCCGGAGAAGCTTTCTTT
CASSFQGSGEAFF
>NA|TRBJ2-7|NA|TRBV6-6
TGTGCCAGCAGTCCCCAGGGAGCGCTCACCTCCTACGAGCAGTACTTC
CASSPQGALTSYEQYF
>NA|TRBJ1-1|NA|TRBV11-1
TGTGCCAGCAGCATTTACACTGAAGCTTTCTTT
CASSIYTEAFF
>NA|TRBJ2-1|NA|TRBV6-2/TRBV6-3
TGTGCCAGCAGCCGGCCCCTTGCGAATGAGCAGTTCTTC
CASSRPLANEQFF
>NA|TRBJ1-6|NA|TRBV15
TGTGCCACCAGCAGAGATCTTAATTCACCCCTCCACTTT
CATSRDLNSPLHF
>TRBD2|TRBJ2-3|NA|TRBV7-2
TGTGCCAGCAGCCCCCGGGGGGGGGCTTCAGATACGCAGTATTTT
CASSPRGGASDTQYF
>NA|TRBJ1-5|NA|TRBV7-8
TGTGCCAGCAGCTCGGAAAGGGTATTTGGCAATCAGCCCCAGCATTTT
CASSSERVFGNQPQHF
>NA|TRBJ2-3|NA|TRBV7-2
TGTGCCAGCAGCCCCCGGGGTAGCGGCAGCACAGATACGCAGTATTTT
CASSPRGSGSTDTQYF
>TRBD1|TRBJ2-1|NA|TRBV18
TGTGCCAGCTCACCCCTAGGACAGGGTTACAATGAGCAGTTCTTC
CASSPLGQGYNEQFF
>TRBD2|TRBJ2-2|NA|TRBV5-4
TGTGCCAGCAGCTTGATGAGCGGGGTCGCCACCGGGGAGCTGTTTTTT
CASSLMSGVATGELFF
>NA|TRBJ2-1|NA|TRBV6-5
TGTGCCAGCATAGCGGACCCCTACAATGAGCAGTTCTTC
CASIADPYNEQFF
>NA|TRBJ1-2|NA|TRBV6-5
TGTGCCAGCAGGGTACCCGGGGCCTCCTATGGCTACACCTTC
CASRVPGASYGYTF
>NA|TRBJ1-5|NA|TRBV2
TGTGCCAGCAGTCCCGGACAGAACAATCAGCCCCAGCATTTT
CASSPGQNNQPQHF
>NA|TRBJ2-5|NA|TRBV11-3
TGTGCCAGCAGCAGAGGCCGGGACGTAGACCAAGAGACCCAGTACTTC
CASSRGRDVDQETQYF
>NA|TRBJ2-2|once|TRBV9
TGTGCCAGCAGCGTAGCTTATAGCGGGGAGCTGTTTTTT
CASSVAYSGELFF
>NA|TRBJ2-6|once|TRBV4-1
TGCGCCAGCAGCCTTCTATCGGTAGGGGCTGGGGCCAACGTCCTGACTTTC
CASSLLSVGAGANVLTF
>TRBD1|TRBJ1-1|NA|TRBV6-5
TGTGCCAGCAGGGGAAAAGCAGGGGGTGGGTCTGAAGCTTTCTTT
CASRGKAGGGSEAFF
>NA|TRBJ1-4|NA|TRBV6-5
TGTGCAAGCCCCGGACACACTAATGAAAAACTGTTTTTT
CASPGHTNEKLFF
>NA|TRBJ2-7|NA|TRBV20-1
TGCAGTGCTAGAGGGGGCCACGAGCAGTACTTC
CSARGGHEQYF
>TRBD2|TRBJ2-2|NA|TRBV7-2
TGTGCCAGCAGCTTAGAGTCGTTTGCGGGGGGGTTCGCCGGGGAGCTGTTTTTT
CASSLESFAGGFAGELFF
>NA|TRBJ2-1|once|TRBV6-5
TGTGCCAGCAGTTACTCGGGTGAGCAGTTCTTC
CASSYSGEQFF
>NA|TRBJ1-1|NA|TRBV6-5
TGTGCCAGCACCCAGGGAGGAAACACTGAAGCTTTCTTT
CASTQGGNTEAFF
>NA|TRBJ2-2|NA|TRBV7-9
TGTGCCAGCAGCTCCCAACTTTGGAGATTCGTAGTCGGGGAGCTGTTTTTT
CASSSQLWRFVVGELFF
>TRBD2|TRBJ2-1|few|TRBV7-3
TGTGCCAGCAGCCCCTACGTGCGGGGGACTGAGCAGTTCTTC
CASSPYVRGTEQFF
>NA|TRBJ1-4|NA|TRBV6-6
TGTGCCAGCAGCCGCCTTGATGAAAAACTGTTTTTT
CASSRLDEKLFF
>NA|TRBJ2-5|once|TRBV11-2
TGTGCCAGCAGCCGGGGGATGGAGCGGAGGGAGGAGACCCAGTACTTC
CASSRGMERREETQYF
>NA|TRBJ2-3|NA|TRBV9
TGTGCCAGCAGCGCGACACGGGGGGCCCAGACAGATACGCAGTATTTT
CASSATRGAQTDTQYF
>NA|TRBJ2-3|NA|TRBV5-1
TGCGCCAGCAGCTTGGACACCGGGTCCTGGGATACGCAGTATTTT
CASSLDTGSWDTQYF
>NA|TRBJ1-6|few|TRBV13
TGTGCCAGCAGCTCGCCGAATTCACCCCTCCACTTT
CASSSPNSPLHF
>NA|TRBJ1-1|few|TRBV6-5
TGTGCCAGCAGCCGGACAGTAATGAACACTGAAGCTTTCTTT
CASSRTVMNTEAFF
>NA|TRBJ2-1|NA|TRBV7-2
TGTGCCAGCAGCTTAGCGATGCGGGACAATGAGCAGTTCTTC
CASSLAMRDNEQFF
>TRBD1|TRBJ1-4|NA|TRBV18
TGTGCCAGCTCACCCCAAGGGACAGGCGAAAAACTGTTTTTT
CASSPQGTGEKLFF
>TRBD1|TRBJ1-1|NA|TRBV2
TGTGCCAGCAGTAAAACTGGACAGGGGGTTTATGGCACTGAAGCTTTCTTT
CASSKTGQGVYGTEAFF
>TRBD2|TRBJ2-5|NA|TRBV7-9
TGTGCCAGCAGCTACACTAGCGGGAGAGGACAAGAGACCCAGTACTTC
CASSYTSGRGQETQYF
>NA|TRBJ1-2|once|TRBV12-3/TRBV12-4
TGTGCCAGCAGAATAGACGCTCAGGGCTACACCTTC
CASRIDAQGYTF
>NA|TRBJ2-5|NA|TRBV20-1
TGCAGTGCCTCTCAAGGGAGCTATCCGTACTTC
CSASQGSYPYF